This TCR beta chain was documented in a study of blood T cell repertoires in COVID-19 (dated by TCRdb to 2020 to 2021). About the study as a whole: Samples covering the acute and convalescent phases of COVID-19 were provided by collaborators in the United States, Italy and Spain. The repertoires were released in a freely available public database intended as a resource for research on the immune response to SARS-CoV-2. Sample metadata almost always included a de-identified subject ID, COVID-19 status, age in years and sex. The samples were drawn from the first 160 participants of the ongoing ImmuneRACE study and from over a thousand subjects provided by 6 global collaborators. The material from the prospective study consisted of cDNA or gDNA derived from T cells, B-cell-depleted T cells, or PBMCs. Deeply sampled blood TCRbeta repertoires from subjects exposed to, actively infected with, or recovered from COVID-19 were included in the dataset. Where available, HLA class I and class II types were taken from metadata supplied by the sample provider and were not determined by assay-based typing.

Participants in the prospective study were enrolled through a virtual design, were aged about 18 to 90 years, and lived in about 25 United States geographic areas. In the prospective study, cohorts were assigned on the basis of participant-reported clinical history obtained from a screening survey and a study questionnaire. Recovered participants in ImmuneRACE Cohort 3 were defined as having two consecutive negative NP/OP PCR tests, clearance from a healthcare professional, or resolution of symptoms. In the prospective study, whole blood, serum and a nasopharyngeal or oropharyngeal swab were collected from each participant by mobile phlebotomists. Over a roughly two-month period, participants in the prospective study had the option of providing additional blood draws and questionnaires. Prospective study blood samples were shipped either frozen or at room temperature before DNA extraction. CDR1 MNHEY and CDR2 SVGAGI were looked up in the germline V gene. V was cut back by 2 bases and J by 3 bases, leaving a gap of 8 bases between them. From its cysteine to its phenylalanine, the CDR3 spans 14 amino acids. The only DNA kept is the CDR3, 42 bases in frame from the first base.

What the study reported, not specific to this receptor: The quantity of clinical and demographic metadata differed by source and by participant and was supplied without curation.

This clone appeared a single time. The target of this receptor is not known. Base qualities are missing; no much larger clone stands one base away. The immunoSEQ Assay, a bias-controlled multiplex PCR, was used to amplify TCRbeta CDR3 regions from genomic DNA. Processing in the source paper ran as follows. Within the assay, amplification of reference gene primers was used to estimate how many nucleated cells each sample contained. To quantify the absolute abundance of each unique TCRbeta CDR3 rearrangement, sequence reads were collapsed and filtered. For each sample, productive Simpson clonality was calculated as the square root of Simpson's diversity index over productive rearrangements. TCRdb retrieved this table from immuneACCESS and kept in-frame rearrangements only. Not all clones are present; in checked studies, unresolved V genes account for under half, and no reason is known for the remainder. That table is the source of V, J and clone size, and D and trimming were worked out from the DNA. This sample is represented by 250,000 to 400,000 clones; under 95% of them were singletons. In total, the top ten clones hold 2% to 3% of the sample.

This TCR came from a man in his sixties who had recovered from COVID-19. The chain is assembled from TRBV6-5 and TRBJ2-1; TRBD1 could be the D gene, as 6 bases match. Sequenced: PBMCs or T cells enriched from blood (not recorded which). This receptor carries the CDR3 CASSYRGSYNEQFF. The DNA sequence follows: TGTGCCAGCAGTTACAGGGGGAGCTACAATGAGCAGTTCTTC.